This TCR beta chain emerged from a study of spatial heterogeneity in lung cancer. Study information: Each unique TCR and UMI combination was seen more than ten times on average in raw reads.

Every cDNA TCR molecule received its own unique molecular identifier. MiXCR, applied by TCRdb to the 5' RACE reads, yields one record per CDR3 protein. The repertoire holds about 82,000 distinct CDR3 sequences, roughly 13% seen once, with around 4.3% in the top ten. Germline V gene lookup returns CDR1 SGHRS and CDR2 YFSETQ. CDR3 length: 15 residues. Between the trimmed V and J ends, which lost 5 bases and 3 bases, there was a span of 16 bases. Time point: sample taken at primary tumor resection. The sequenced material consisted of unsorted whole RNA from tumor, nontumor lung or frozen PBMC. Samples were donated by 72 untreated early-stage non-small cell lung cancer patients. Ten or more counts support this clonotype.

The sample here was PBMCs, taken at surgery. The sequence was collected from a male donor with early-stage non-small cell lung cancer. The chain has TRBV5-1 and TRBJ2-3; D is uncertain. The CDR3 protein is CASSTWKGATDTQYF. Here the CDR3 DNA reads TGCGCCAGCAGTACCTGGAAGGGCGCGACAGATACGCAGTATTTT.